Shown below are 18 T cell receptor beta chains from a single sample sequenced in a study of blood T cell repertoires in COVID-19. Assay used: immunoSEQ multiplex PCR; TCRdb lists only in-frame clones, some missing. There are 160,000 or so clones in the sample; just under 90% occur only once, and about a tenth lies in the top ten. Sequences were obtained from peripheral blood. These receptors were taken from a woman between 70 and 85 years old with COVID-19, enrolled during active disease.

The chain uses TRBV3-1 (or the pseudogene TRBV3-2) and TRBJ2-2, with D tentatively TRBD2 (5 bases). The CDR3 consists of 14 residues. V lost 4 bases and J 5 bases, leaving 11 bases between the germline ends. Germline CDR1 and CDR2: LGHDT and YNNKEL (reference sequence). The CDR3 bases are TGTGCCAGCAGCCCATACGGGGATACCGGGGAGCTGTTTTTT. Amino acids: CASSPYGDTGELFF.

The gene calls are TRBV7-3 and TRBJ2-1, with a tentative D call TRBD2 (6 bases). The CDR3 loop spans 17 amino acids. Germline CDR1 is SGHTA and CDR2 is FQGTGA. Trimming took off 5 bases at V and 3 bases at J, with 20 bases between the two ends. CDR3 sequence reads: CASSTTPPGTGYNEQFF. In DNA, the CDR3 is TGTGCCAGCAGCACGACCCCCCCCGGGACTGGCTACAATGAGCAGTTCTTC.

The genes are TRBV7-9 and TRBJ2-2; D perhaps matches TRBD2 (5 bases). Germline-derived CDR1 and CDR2 are SEHNR and FQNEAQ (reference sequence). This CDR3 contains 14 residues. V lost 5 bases, J lost 6 bases, and 13 bases lay in between. The CDR3 bases are TGTGCCAGCAGCCCGGACGGGGAACCCGGGGAGCTGTTTTTT. It codes for CASSPDGEPGELFF.

This chain joins TRBV24-1 and TRBJ1-1; unclear D gene. This CDR3 contains 13 residues. The germline V gene encodes CDR1 KGHDR and CDR2 SFDVKD. V lost 9 bases to trimming and J lost 0 bases, with 10 bases between them. The CDR3 sequence is CATSTGVNTEAFF. Written as DNA, the CDR3 is TGTGCCACCTCTACTGGAGTGAACACTGAAGCTTTCTTT.

The rearrangement joins TRBV4-2 to TRBJ1-1; TRBD1 matches at 10 bases. From germline, CDR1 is LGHNA and CDR2 YNFKEQ. The CDR3 sequence is 17 residues long. Trimming took 4 bases from V and 0 from J; bases not matched to a gene: 8. The CDR3 DNA is TGTGCCAGCAGCCCCCGGACAGGGGGGATTTTGAACACTGAAGCTTTCTTT. Protein product: CASSPRTGGILNTEAFF.

The chain couples TRBV10-2 to TRBJ1-1; no clear D gene. The germline V gene encodes CDR1 WSHSY and CDR2 SAAADI. This CDR3 contains 11 residues. The ends were cut back, 3 bases at V and 10 bases at J, with 9 bases in the middle. CDR3 region: CASSDRSGAFF. CDR3 DNA sequence: TGCGCCAGCAGTGACAGGAGCGGAGCTTTCTTT.

The chain employs TRBV14 and TRBJ2-3; possible D gene TRBD2, 6 bases. CDR3 length: 14 amino acids. Between the trimmed V and J ends, which lost 4 bases and 3 bases, there was a span of 11 bases. Germline loops: CDR1 SGHDN, CDR2 FVKESK. CDR3 protein: CASSPQRGTDTQYF. The CDR3 region has the DNA TGTGCCAGCAGCCCCCAACGGGGGACAGATACGCAGTATTTT.

The chain is built from TRBV27 and TRBJ2-7; the D gene is possibly TRBD1 (5 bases). CDR1 and CDR2 from the germline V gene are MNHEY and SMNVEV (reference sequence). V gave up 7 bases and J gave up 2 bases, with 15 bases separating them. The CDR3 covers 14 residues. CDR3 sequence: CASKSGRATYEQYF. CDR3 nucleotide sequence: TGTGCCAGCAAGTCCGGCAGGGCTACCTACGAGCAGTACTTC.

The chain couples TRBV3-1 (or the pseudogene TRBV3-2) to TRBJ1-5; D not certain. Germline V gene lookup returns CDR1 LGHDT and CDR2 YNNKEL (reference sequence). The CDR3 covers 15 residues. Trimming stripped 1 base from V and 1 base from J, with 8 bases between. The CDR3 spells CASSQGPRSNQPQHF. CDR3 coding DNA: TGTGCCAGCAGCCAAGGCCCCAGAAGCAATCAGCCCCAGCATTTT.

The V and J genes are TRBV6-1 and TRBJ1-1, with 7 bases that match TRBD1. This CDR3 spans 16 amino acids. The V segment lost 4 bases and the J segment 0 bases; nucleotides outside the gene matches: 8. Germline V gene sequence: CDR1 MNHNS, CDR2 SASEGT. CDR3 loop: CASSGGTDLLNTEAFF. The CDR3 bases are TGTGCCAGCAGTGGCGGGACAGACCTCTTGAACACTGAAGCTTTCTTT.

This clone was found once. The chain has TRBV3-1 (or the pseudogene TRBV3-2) and TRBJ2-1, with 14 bases fitting TRBD2. V was clipped by 5 bases and J by 7 bases; unmatched bases: 7. This CDR3 spans 16 amino acids. Per the germline V gene, CDR1 is LGHDT and CDR2 is YNNKEL (reference sequence). The CDR3: CASSKTGTSGGNEQFF. The CDR3, as DNA: TGTGCCAGCAGCAAAACCGGGACTAGCGGGGGAAATGAGCAGTTCTTC.

The J gene is TRBJ2-3, the V gene TRBV5-1; 10 bases are shared with TRBD2. There are 15 residues in the CDR3. Germline trimming cut 0 bases from V and 4 bases from J; bases unmatched to any gene: 2. Per the germline V gene, CDR1 is SGHRS and CDR2 is YFSETQ. The CDR3 is CASSLVGLAPDTQYF. Written as DNA, the CDR3 is TGCGCCAGCAGCTTGGTGGGACTAGCGCCAGATACGCAGTATTTT.

The V and J genes are TRBV6-5 and TRBJ2-7, with a tentative D call TRBD2 (5 bases). V was trimmed by 7 bases and J by 3 bases, leaving 16 bases between them. This CDR3 has 14 residues. Germline values: CDR1 MNHEY, CDR2 SVGAGI. CDR3 region: CASTTGDGDYEQYF. DNA of the CDR3: TGTGCCAGCACCACGGGTGACGGGGACTACGAGCAGTACTTC.

This sequence joins TRBV29-1 and TRBJ1-1; unclear D gene. The germline V gene has CDR1 SQVTM and CDR2 ANQGSEA. The CDR3 runs 13 residues. With 6 bases removed from V and 5 bases from J, the gap between germline ends came to 16 bases. The CDR3 coding sequence is TGCAGCGTAGGTCGGAGCGCGGAAACTGAAGCTTTCTTT. Its translation: CSVGRSAETEAFF.

The chain combines TRBV10-2 with TRBJ2-5, with a tentative D call TRBD2 (6 bases). V was cut by 6 bases and J by 5 bases, with 13 bases left in between. The CDR3 consists of 13 residues. In germline, CDR1 is WSHSY, CDR2 SAAADI. The CDR3 here is CASRSAGQETQYF. CDR3 nucleotide sequence: TGCGCCAGCAGGTCGGCGGGGCAGGAGACCCAGTACTTC.

This clone was seen only a few times. The rearrangement uses TRBV12-3 or TRBV12-4 and TRBJ1-1; D gene ambiguous. This CDR3 region has 13 residues. Trimming removed 3 bases at V and 0 bases at J, with 5 bases between. CDR3 coding DNA: TGTGCCAGCAGTTTTTCCGTGAACACTGAAGCTTTCTTT. It translates to CASSFSVNTEAFF.

This clone occurred a few times. The CDR3 nucleotides read TGTGCAAGTCGCTTAGGGAAGGGGGCTAGCAATCAGCCCCAGCATTTT. This translates into CASRLGKGASNQPQHF. V usage is TRBV12-2 and J usage is TRBJ1-5; TRBD1, the table's D call, was not compared with the DNA. TRBV12-2 represents a pseudogene. CDR3 length: 16 residues.

This chain joins TRBV4-2 and TRBJ1-5; 9 bases match TRBD1. Germline values: CDR1 LGHNA, CDR2 YNFKEQ. Losses at the gene ends were 6 bases for V and 7 bases for J; bases not matched to a gene: 7. The CDR3 is made up of 14 amino acids. This CDR3 reads CASRGQGEEQPQHF. The CDR3, as DNA: TGTGCCAGCAGGGGACAGGGAGAAGAGCAGCCCCAGCATTTT.